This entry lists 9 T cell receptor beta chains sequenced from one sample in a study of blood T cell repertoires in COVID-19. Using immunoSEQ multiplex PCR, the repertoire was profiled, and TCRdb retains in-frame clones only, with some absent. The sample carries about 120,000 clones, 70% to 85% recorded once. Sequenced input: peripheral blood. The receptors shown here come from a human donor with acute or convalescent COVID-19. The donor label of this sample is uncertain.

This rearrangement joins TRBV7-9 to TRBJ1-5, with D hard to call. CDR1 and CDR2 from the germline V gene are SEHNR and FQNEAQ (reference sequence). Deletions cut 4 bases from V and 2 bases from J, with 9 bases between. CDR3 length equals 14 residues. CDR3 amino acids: CASSSDWGNQPQHF. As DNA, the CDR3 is TGTGCCAGCAGCTCGGACTGGGGCAATCAGCCCCAGCATTTT.

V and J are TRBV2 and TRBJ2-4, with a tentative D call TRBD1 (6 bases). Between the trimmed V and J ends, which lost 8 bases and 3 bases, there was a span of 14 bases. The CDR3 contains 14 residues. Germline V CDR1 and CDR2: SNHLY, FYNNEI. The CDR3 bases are TGTGCCAGCGGCTCAACAGGGATCAAAAACATTCAGTACTTC. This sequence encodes CASGSTGIKNIQYF.

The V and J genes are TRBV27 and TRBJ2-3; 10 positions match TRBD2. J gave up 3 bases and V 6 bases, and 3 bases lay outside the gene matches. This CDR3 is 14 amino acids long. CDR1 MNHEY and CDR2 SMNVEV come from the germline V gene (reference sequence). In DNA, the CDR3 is TGTGCCAGCAGACGAGCGGGAGGGACAGATACGCAGTATTTT. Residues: CASRRAGGTDTQYF.

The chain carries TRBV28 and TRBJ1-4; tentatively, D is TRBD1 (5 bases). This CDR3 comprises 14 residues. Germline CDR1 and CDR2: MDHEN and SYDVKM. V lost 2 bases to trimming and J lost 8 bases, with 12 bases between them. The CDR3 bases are TGTGCCAGCAGTTTAGGGGGGGTTTGGGAAAAACTGTTTTTT. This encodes CASSLGGVWEKLFF.

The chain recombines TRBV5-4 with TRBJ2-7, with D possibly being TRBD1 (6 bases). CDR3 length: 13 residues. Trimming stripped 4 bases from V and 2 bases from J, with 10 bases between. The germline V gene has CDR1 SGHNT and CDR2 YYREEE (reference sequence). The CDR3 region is CASSNGGTYEQYV. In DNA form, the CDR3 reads TGTGCCAGCAGCAATGGGGGCACCTACGAGCAGTACGTC.

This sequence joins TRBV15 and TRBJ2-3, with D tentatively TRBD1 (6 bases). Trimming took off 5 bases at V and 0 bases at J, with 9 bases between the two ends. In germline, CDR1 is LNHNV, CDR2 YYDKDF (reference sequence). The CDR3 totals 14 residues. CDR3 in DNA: TGTGCCACCAGCCAGGGACAAAGCACAGATACGCAGTATTTT. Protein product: CATSQGQSTDTQYF.

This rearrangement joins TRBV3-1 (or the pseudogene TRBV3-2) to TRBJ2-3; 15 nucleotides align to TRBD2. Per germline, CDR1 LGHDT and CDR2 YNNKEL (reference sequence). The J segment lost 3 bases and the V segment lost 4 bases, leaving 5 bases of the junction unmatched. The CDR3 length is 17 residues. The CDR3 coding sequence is TGTGCCAGCAGCCGGACTAGCGGGGGGGCGGCGACAGATACGCAGTATTTT. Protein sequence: CASSRTSGGAATDTQYF.

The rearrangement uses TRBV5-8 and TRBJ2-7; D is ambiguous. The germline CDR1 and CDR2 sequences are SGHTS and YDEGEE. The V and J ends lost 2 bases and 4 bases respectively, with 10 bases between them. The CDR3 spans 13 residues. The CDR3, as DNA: TGTGCCAGCAGCTTCAGCGTAAATTACGAGCAGTACGTC. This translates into CASSFSVNYEQYV.

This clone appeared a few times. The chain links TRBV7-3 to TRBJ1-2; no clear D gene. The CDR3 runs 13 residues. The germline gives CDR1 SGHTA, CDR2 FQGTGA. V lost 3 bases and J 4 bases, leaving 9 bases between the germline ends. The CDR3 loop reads CASSLAGSYGYTF. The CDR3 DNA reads TGTGCCAGCAGCTTGGCGGGGAGCTATGGCTACACCTTC.